This TCR beta chain was captured by sequencing in a study of T cell responses to AZD1222 COVID-19 vaccine. Second doses at about 4 or about 12 weeks were pooled. The CDR3 is 13 residues long. Germline V gives CDR1 SGHRS, CDR2 YFSETQ. The ends were cut back, 4 bases at V and 5 bases at J, with 12 bases in the middle. The study, taken as a whole, reports: Spike was spanned by vaccine-associated CD4 TCRs, with dominance at 160-218 and 743-854.

The protocol was immunoSEQ multiplex PCR, while the TCRdb copy is restricted to in-frame clones and leaves out a portion. The data hold about 110,000 clones, with roughly nine tenths observed a single time. In the case of this clone: No antigen is known for it.

The source was peripheral blood, collected 28 days after the second AZD1222 dose. The TCR sequence derives from an adult who received the AZD1222 COVID-19 vaccine. The chain recombines TRBV5-1 with TRBJ2-5, with D perhaps TRBD2 (7 bases). The CDR3 sequence is CASSNREGETQYF. CDR3 nucleotides: TGCGCCAGCAGCAACAGGGAGGGCGAGACCCAGTACTTC.